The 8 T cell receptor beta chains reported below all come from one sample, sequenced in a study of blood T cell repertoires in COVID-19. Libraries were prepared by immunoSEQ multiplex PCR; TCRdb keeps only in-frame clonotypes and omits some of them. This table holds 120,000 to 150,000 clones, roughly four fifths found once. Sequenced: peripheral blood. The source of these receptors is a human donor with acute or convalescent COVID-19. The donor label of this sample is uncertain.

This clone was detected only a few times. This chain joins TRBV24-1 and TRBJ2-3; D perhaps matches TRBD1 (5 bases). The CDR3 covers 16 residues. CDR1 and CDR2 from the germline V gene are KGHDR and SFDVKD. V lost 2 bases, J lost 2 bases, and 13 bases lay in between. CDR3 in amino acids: CATSDSRTRATDTQYF. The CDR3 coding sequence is TGTGCCACCAGTGATTCGCGGACCAGGGCCACAGATACGCAGTATTTT.

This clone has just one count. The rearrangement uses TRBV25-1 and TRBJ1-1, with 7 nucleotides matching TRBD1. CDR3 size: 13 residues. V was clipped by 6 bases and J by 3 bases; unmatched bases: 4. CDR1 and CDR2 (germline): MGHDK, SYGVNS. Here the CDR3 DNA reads TGTGCCAGCAGCCTACAGGGGTACACTGAAGCTTTCTTT. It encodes CASSLQGYTEAFF.

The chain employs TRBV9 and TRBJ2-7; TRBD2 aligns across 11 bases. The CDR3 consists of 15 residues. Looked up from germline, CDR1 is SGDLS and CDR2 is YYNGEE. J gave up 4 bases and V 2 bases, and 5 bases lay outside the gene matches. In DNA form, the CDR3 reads TGTGCCAGCAGCGTCGGGACTAGCGGTCTTTACGAGCAGTACTTC. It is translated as CASSVGTSGLYEQYF.

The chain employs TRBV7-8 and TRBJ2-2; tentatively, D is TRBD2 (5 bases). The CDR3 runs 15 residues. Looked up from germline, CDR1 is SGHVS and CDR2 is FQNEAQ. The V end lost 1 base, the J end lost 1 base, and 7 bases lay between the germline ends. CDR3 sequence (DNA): TGTGCCAGCAGCTTAGTTCGGGGGAACACCGGGGAGCTGTTTTTT. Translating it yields CASSLVRGNTGELFF.

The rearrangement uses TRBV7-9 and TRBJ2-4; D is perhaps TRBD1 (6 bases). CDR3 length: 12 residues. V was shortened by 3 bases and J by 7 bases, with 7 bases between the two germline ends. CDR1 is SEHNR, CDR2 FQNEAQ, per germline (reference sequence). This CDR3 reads CASSFQGNIQYF. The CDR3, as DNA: TGTGCCAGCAGCTTCCAGGGGAACATTCAGTACTTC.

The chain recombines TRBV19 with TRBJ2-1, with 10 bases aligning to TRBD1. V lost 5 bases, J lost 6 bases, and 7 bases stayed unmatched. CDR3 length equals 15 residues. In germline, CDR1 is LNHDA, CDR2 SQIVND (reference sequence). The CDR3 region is CASSPRTGGVNEQFF. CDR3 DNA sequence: TGTGCCAGTAGTCCACGGACAGGGGGGGTCAATGAGCAGTTCTTC.

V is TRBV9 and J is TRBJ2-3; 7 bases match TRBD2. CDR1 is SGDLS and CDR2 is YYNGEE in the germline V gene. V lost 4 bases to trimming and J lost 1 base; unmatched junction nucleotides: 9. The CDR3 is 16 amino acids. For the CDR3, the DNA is TGTGCCAGCAGCCCGATCCGTGGGGGGGGCACAGATACGCAGTATTTT. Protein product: CASSPIRGGGTDTQYF.

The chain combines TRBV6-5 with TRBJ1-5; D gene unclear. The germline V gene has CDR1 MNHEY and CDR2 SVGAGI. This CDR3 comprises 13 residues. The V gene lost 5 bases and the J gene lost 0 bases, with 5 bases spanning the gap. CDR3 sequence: CASSPNSNQPQHF. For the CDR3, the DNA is TGTGCCAGCAGTCCAAATAGCAATCAGCCCCAGCATTTT.